This T cell receptor (beta chain) is from a study of cytomegalovirus exposure and HLA in healthy donors. Study outcomes and limitations: The Asian-associated ancestry cluster reportedly had fewer N-insertions than the 666-donor mean in a later analysis. Analyzed later, association rates of TCRs varied across HLA loci, with DRB1 most and HLA-C fewest. Some public TCRs appeared in many individuals, while most sequences were rare.

Details on this clone: The antigen remains undetermined.

PCR used 60 Vbeta primers and 13 Jbeta primers. In the original analysis: In a later analysis, the count reached about 80 million unique TCR beta chains, with 9 million to 11 million shared. Clones were read by immunoSEQ multiplex PCR, and TCRdb kept only the in-frame ones, dropping some. Clone size and V and J calls were adopted from that table, with D and trimming inferred from the DNA. The table lists around 250,000 clones, around 81% of them singletons. This CDR3 has 17 residues. Germline CDR1 reads MGHRA; CDR2 reads YSYEKL. V was shortened by 0 bases and J by 2 bases, with 15 bases between the two germline ends.

The sample was PBMCs. The genes are TRBV4-1 and TRBJ2-3; D might be TRBD2 (5 bases). This clonotype originated in a woman aged 55-69 years in good health and CMV-seropositive. CDR3 sequence reads: CASSQDKLEGSTDTQYF. The CDR3 DNA follows: TGCGCCAGCAGCCAAGATAAACTAGAGGGTTCCACAGATACGCAGTATTTT.